This T cell receptor beta chain emerged from a study of T cell responses to AZD1222 COVID-19 vaccine. For this clone: The antigen is unknown.

Trimming cost V 3 bases and J 5 bases, with 11 bases left between them. The CDR3 runs 13 residues. The germline gives CDR1 MNHEY, CDR2 SMNVEV (reference sequence). Clones were read by immunoSEQ multiplex PCR, and TCRdb kept only the in-frame ones, dropping some. The sample lists more than 150,000 clones, approximately 90% occurring once. Findings and caveats of the study: Repertoire sampling was restricted to post-peak T cell response timepoints.

The chain recombines TRBV27 with TRBJ2-7; D gene unclear. This sequence originates from an adult in good health. The specimen was peripheral blood, collected on day 0 of AZD1222 vaccination. CDR3 sequence: CASSLGLSDEQYF. CDR3 nucleotides: TGTGCCAGCAGTTTGGGGTTGTCAGACGAGCAGTACTTC.